This T cell receptor beta chain was found in a study of blood T cell repertoires in COVID-19. The CDR3 is 16 amino acids. The V and J ends lost 3 bases and 6 bases, in that order; junction bases with no gene match: 12. Germline V gives CDR1 MGHRA, CDR2 YSYEKL. This clone appeared once. TCRdb's copy holds only in-frame clones and misses some; the assay was immunoSEQ multiplex PCR. Of about 160,000 clones in the sample, 90% to 95% were seen once. The chain combines TRBV4-1 with TRBJ2-5, with TRBD1 matching 8 bases. The sequence was obtained from a woman aged 45 to 65 with acute or convalescent COVID-19. The sequencing sample was made of peripheral blood. CDR3 sequence: CASSHVGQGKEKTQYF. CDR3 DNA: TGCGCCAGCAGCCATGTCGGACAGGGTAAAGAGAAGACCCAGTACTTC.